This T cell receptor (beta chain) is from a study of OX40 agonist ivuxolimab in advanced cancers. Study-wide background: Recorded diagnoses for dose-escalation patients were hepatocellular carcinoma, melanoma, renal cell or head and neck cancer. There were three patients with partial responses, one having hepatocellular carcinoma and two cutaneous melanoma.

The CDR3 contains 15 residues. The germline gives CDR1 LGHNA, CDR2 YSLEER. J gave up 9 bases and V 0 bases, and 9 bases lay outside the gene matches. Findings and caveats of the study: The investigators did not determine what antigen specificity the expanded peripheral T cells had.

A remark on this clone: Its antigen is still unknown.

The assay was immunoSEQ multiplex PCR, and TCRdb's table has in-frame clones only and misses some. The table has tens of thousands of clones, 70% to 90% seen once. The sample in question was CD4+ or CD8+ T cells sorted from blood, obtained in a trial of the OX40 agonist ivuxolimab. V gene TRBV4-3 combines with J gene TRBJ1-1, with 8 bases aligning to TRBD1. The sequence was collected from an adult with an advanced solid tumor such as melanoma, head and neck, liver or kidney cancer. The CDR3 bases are TGCGCCAGCAGCCAAGATCTAGGGCAGGGGGCTAAAGCTTTCTTT. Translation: CASSQDLGQGAKAFF.